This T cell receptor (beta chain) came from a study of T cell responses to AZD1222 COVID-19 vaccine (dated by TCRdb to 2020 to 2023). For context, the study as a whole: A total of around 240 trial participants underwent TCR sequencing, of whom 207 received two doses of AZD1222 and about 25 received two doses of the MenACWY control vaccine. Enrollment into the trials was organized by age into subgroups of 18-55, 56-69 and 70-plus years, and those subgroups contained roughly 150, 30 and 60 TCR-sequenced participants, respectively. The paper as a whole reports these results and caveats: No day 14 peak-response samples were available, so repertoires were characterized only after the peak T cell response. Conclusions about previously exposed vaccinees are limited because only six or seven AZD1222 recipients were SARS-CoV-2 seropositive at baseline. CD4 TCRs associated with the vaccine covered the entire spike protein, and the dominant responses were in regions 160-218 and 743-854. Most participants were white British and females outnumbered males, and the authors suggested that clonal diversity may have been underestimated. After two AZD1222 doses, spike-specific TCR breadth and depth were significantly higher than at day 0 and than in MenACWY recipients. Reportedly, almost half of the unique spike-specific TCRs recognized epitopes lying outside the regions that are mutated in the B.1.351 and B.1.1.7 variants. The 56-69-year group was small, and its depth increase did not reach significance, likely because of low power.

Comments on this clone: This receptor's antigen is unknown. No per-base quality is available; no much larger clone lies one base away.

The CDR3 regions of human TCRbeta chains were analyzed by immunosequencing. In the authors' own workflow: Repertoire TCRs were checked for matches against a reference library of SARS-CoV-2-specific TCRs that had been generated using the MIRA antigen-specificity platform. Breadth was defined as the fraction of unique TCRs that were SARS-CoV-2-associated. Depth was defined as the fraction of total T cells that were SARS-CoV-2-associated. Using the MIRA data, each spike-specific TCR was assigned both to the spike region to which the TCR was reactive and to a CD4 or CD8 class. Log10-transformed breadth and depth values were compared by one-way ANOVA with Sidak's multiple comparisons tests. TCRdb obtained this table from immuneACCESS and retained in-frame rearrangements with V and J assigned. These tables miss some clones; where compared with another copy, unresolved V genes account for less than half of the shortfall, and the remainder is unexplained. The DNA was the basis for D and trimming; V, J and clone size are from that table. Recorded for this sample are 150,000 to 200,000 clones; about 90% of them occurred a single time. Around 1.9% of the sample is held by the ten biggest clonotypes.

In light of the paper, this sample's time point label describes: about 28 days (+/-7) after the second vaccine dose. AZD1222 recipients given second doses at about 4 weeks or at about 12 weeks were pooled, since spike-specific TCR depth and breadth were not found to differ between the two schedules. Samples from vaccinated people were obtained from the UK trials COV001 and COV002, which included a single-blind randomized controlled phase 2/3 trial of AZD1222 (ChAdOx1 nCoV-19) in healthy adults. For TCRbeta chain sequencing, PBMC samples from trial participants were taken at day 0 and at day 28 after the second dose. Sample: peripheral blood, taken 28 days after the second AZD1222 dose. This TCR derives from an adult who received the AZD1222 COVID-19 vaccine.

DNA sequence: TGCGCCAGCAGCTTGGGTGACACAACCTCTGGAAACACCATATATTTT. Translation gives CASSLGDTTSGNTIYF. The chain is encoded by TRBV5-1 joined to TRBJ1-3; confidence is insufficient to name the D gene. The trim is 0 bases for V and 0 bases for J, with a gap of 10 bases between the germline ends. The CDR3 contains 16 residues, cysteine and phenylalanine counted. Just CDR3 DNA is preserved here, 48 bases in frame from base 1. For CDR1 and CDR2, the germline V gene lists SGHRS and YFSETQ.